This T cell receptor (beta chain) was captured in a study of early T cells in non-severe SARS-CoV-2 infection. The overall study: The study sequenced bulk RNA from unsorted whole blood, with chains unpaired.

Individual cDNA molecules were tagged with unique molecular identifiers, the study reported. TCRdb reprocessed the 5' RACE reads with MiXCR, giving one entry per CDR3 protein. The sample has about 68,000 distinct CDR3 sequences; 12% are singletons. Findings of the study overall: Clonotype matching in VDJdb favored anti-spike CD8 responses and did not capture private and CD4 specificities.

Trimming removed 3 bases at V and 2 bases at J, with 13 bases between. Per germline, CDR1 WNHNN and CDR2 SYGVQD (reference sequence). This CDR3 comprises 15 residues. This clonotype was counted ten times or more. Its cognate antigen is unknown. The specimen was whole blood. The chain employs TRBV10-1 and TRBJ1-1; D is possibly TRBD1 (6 bases). The sequence came from an adult who was a healthcare worker with PCR-confirmed SARS-CoV-2 infection or an uninfected control (not recorded which). The CDR3 is CASSDSAQGNTEAFF. In DNA form, the CDR3 reads TGCGCCAGCAGTGACTCGGCACAGGGAAACACTGAAGCTTTCTTT.